The clone carrying this T cell receptor (beta chain) was detected a few times. Produced via immunoSEQ multiplex PCR; TCRdb's table is partial and in-frame only. The top ten hold 8.5% of the sample, which has tens of thousands of clones, 88% seen once. This sample was included in a study of blood T cell repertoires in COVID-19. Study in general: The study drew acute and convalescent COVID-19 samples from the United States, Italy and Spain.

The sequencing input was peripheral blood. This TCR was recovered from a man between 60 and 70 years old with active COVID-19.

The CDR3 protein is CASRELAVSLNEQFF. The CDR3 nucleotides read TGTGCCAGCAGGGAACTAGCGGTTAGTCTTAATGAGCAGTTCTTC. This chain connects TRBV2 to TRBJ2-1; 8 bases match TRBD2. Germline V CDR1 and CDR2: SNHLY, FYNNEI. This CDR3 contains 15 residues. Germline trimming cut 6 bases from V and 7 bases from J; bases unmatched to any gene: 11.